This TCR beta chain appears in the sequencing data of a study of CXCR3-negative and CXCR3-positive naive CD8 T cells. This CDR3 has 12 amino acids. TRB cDNA libraries were made by UMI-labeled 5' RACE. TCRdb reprocessed the 5' RACE reads and stores each CDR3 protein as one record, lacking DNA. This table holds about 51,000 distinct CDR3 sequences. Of note for this clonotype: Its specificity is unknown.

Study-wide findings and caveats: The study found that naive CXCR3-negative and CXCR3-positive cells shared TRBV-TRBJ usage, while memory cells differed. Compared with CXCR3-negative naive cells, CXCR3-positive naive cells showed more hydrophobic TRB CDR3s.

Sequenced sample: naive CXCR3+ CD8+ T cells from blood. This sample's subset: CD45RO-CCR7+CD27+CD95- naive CD8+ T cells expressing CXCR3 (TNR3+). This clonotype was sampled from a human donor in good health. Some clones in this sample may be carry-over from other donors' samples. The chain carries TRBV12-3 or TRBV12-4 and TRBJ1-1. The CDR3 sequence: CASRDNTAGAFF.